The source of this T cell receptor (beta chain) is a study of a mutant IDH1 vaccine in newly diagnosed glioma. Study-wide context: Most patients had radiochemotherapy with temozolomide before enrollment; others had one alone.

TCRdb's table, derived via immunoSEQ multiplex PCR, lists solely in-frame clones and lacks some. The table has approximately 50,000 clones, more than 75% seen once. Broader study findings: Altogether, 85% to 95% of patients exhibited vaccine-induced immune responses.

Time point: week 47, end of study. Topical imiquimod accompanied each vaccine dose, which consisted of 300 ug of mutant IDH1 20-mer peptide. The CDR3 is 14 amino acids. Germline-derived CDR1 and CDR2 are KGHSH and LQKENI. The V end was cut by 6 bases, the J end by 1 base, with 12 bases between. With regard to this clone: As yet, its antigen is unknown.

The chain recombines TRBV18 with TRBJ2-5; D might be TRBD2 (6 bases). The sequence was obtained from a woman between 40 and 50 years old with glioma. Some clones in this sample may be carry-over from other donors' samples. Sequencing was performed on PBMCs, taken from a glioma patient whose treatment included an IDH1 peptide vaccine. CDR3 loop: CASSSPGVQETQYF. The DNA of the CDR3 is TGTGCCAGCTCTTCCCCGGGGGTCCAAGAGACCCAGTACTTC.